Given below is one TCR beta chain in context. Trimming took 1 base from V and 0 from J, leaving 8 bases between them. CDR1 is SGHRS, CDR2 YFSETQ, per germline. The CDR3 runs to 15 residues. This table comes from immunoSEQ multiplex PCR, and its TCRdb copy is limited to in-frame clones, with some not included. The table has under 150,000 clones, roughly 90% seen once; the top ten hold 1.5% to 2%. The data belong to a study of T cell responses to AZD1222 COVID-19 vaccine. V and J are TRBV5-1 and TRBJ2-1; possibly TRBD2 for D (6 bases). The specimen comprised peripheral blood, sampled 28 days after the second AZD1222 dose. This clonotype was sampled from an adult who received the AZD1222 COVID-19 vaccine. The CDR3 region is CASSLIGSSYNEQFF. The DNA of the CDR3 is TGCGCCAGCAGCTTGATCGGGAGCTCCTACAATGAGCAGTTCTTC.